The 2 T cell receptor beta chains in this list originate from one sample, sequenced in a study of shared clonotypes between healthy human individuals. The table came from immunoSEQ multiplex PCR; TCRdb's copy has only in-frame clones and leaves some out. This sample carries around 720,000 clones, roughly 72% of them seen once, and the ten largest clones take around 1.8%. Sequenced: memory CD4+ T cells sorted from blood. The subset is: CD45RA-negative fraction. The receptors derive from a woman younger than 45 in good health.

This chain joins TRBV29-1 and TRBJ2-5; either TRBD1 or TRBD2 may fit D (5 bases each). This CDR3 is built from 17 residues. Deletions cut 5 bases from V and 1 base from J, with 23 bases between. Germline assignment: CDR1 SQVTM and CDR2 ANQGSEA. DNA for the CDR3: TGCAGCGTTTTGGACATTTCGGGACCTCGTACCCAAGAGACCCAGTACTTC. This translates into CSVLDISGPRTQETQYF.

The chain couples TRBV21-1 to TRBJ2-1; TRBD1 is the table's D call, not checked against the DNA. TRBV21-1 is reported as a pseudogene. The CDR3 is 14 residues long. The CDR3 loop reads CASSKRHGYNEQFF. CDR3 DNA sequence: TGTGCCAGCAGCAAGCGACACGGATACAATGAGCAGTTCTTC.